This record looks at one T cell receptor beta chain sequence and its context. This clonotype came up a few times. Its antigen target is currently unknown. The input lacks base qualities; no much larger clone sits a single base away. This entry is derived from a study of response to subunit inactivated influenza vaccine (dated by TCRdb to the late 2010s). Regarding the study in general: Deep quantitative T cell receptor repertoire profiling was used in the study to track responses to a trivalent subunit inactivated influenza vaccine.

Results the study describes overall, beyond this receptor: According to the authors, only a limited number of new T cells may be recruited by each seasonal influenza vaccination.

The library came from RT-PCR. Instrument used: Illumina HiSeq 2500. TCRdb took the public reads, trimmed them with fastp at Q25, ran MiXCR for clone calling and kept in-frame beta chains. Entries that share a CDR3 protein sequence are merged under the most common genes and DNA. Present in this sample are hundreds of thousands of distinct CDR3 sequences, about 18% of which were seen just once. The top ten constitute approximately 11% of the sample. The TCR sequence derives from a man aged 50 to 60 who received an inactivated influenza vaccine. Donor details come from another sample of the same person, matched by shared clones. Sample: PBMCs from blood, taken about 5 days after vaccination.

The CDR3 loop reads CASSLWDSRNQPQHF. The nucleotide sequence is given as TGTGCCAGCAGCCTCTGGGACAGCCGCAATCAGCCCCAGCATTTT. In this chain, TRBV5-5 is recombined with TRBJ1-5; 7 bases in the middle match TRBD1. In the germline V gene (reference sequence), CDR1 corresponds to SGHKS and CDR2 to YYEKEE. Inclusive of the bounding cysteine and phenylalanine, the CDR3 is 15 residues long. Only the CDR3 part of the read is kept: 45 bases, read in frame from the first base. The germline V and J ends show losses of 4 bases and 2 bases respectively, and no gene match explains 6 bases of the junction.